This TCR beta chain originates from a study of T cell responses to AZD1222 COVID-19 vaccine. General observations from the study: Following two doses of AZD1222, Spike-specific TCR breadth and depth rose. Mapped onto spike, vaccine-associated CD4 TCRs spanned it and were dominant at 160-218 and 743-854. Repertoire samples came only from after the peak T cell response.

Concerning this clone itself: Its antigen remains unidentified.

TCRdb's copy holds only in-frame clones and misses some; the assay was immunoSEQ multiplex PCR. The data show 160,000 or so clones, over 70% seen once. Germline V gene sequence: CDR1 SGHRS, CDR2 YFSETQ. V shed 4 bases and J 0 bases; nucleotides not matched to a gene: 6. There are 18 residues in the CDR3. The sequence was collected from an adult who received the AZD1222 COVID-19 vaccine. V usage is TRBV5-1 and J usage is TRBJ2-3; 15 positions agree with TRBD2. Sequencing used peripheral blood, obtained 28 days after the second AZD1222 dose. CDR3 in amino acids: CASSEYGTSGRSTDTQYF. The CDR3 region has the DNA TGCGCCAGCAGCGAATACGGGACTAGCGGGAGGAGCACAGATACGCAGTATTTT.